This entry features one T cell receptor (beta chain) sequence. Its antigen is undetermined. These data originate in a study of cytomegalovirus exposure and HLA in healthy donors. Study results and caveats: Other equally common chains were less clonally expanded than HLA-associated TCR beta chains, a later analysis showed. Only CMV serostatus was available as immune exposure information. The investigators catalogued some 150 TCR beta chains as cytomegalovirus-associated.

The trim removed 9 bases at V and 3 bases at J, leaving 10 bases unmatched. Germline V CDR1 and CDR2: MNHEY, SMNVEV (reference sequence). The CDR3 loop spans 15 amino acids. PCR employed 60 Vbeta and 13 Jbeta primers. Assay: immunoSEQ multiplex PCR; the TCRdb copy retains only in-frame clones and omits some. Of roughly 110,000 clones in the sample, roughly 70% were seen once. Sequenced material: PBMCs. The sequence came from a male donor in good health and CMV-seropositive. The chain employs TRBV27 and TRBJ2-2; 7 nucleotides line up with TRBD1. CDR3 amino acids: CAREERGRDTGELFF. The CDR3 DNA sequence: TGTGCCAGGGAAGAGAGGGGGCGCGACACCGGGGAGCTGTTTTTT.